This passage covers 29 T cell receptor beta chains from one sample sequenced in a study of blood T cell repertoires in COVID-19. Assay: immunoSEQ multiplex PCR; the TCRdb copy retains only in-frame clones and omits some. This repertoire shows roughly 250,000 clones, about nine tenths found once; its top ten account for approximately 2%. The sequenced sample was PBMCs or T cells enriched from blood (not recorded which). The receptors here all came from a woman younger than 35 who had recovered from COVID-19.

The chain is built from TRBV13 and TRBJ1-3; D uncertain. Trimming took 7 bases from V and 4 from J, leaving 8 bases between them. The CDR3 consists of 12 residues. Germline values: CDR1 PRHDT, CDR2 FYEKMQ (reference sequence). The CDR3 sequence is CASKRVGNTIYF. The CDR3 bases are TGTGCCAGCAAGAGGGTCGGAAACACCATATATTTT.

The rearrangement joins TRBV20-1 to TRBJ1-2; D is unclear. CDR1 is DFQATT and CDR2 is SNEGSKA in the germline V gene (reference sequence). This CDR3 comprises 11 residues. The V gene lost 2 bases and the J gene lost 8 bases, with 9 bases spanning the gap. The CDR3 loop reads CSARKEEGYTF. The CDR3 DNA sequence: TGCAGTGCTAGAAAGGAGGAGGGCTACACCTTC.

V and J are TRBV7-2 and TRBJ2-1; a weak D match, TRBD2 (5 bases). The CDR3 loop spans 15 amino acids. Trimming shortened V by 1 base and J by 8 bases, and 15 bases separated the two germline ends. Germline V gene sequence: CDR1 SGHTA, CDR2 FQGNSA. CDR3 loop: CASSLDRGSRYEQFF. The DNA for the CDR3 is TGTGCCAGCAGCTTAGACCGGGGTTCCAGGTATGAGCAGTTCTTC.

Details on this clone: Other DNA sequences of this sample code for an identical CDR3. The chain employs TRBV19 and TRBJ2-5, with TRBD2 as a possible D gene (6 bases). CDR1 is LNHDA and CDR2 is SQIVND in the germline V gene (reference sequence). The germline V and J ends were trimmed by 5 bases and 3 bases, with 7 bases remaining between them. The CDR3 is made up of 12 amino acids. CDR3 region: CASSGGEETQYF. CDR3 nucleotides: TGTGCCAGTAGTGGCGGGGAAGAGACCCAGTACTTC.

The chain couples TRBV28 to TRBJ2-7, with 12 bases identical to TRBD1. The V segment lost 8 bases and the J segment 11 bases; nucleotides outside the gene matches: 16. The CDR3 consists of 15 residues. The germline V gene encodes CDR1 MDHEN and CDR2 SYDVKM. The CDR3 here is CASWPGTGTGGVKYF. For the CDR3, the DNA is TGTGCCAGCTGGCCTGGAACCGGGACAGGGGGCGTAAAGTACTTC.

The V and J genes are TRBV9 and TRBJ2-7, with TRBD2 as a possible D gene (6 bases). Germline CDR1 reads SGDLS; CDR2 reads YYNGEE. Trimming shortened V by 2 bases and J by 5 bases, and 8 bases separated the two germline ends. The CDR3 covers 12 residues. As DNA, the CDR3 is TGTGCCAGCAGCGTGGGGGGTGACGAGCAGTACTTC. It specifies CASSVGGDEQYF.

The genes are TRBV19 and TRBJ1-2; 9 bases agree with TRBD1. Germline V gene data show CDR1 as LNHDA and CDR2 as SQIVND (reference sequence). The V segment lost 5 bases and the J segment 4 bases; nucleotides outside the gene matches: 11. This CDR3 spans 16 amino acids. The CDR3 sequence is CASSVPGQGRRYGYTF. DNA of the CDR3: TGTGCCAGTAGTGTTCCGGGACAGGGCAGACGCTATGGCTACACCTTC.

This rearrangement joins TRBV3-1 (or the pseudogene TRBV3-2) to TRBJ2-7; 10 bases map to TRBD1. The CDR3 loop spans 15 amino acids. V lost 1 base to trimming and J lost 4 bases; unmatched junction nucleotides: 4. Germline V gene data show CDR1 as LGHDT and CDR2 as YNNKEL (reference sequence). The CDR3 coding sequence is TGTGCCAGCAGCCAAGGACAGGGGGCTAATTACGAGCAGTACTTC. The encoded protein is CASSQGQGANYEQYF.

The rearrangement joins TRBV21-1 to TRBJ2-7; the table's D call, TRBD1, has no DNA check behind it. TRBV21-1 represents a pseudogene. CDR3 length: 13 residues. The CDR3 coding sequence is TGTGCCAGCAGCGACAGGGGGGCCTACGAGCAGTACTTC. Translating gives CASSDRGAYEQYF.

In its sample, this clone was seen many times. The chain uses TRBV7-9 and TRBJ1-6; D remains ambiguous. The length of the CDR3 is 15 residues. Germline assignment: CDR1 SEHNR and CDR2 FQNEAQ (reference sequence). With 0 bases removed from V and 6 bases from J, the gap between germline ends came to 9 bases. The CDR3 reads CASSLAAAANSPLHF. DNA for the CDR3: TGTGCCAGCAGCTTAGCGGCGGCAGCTAATTCACCCCTCCACTTT.

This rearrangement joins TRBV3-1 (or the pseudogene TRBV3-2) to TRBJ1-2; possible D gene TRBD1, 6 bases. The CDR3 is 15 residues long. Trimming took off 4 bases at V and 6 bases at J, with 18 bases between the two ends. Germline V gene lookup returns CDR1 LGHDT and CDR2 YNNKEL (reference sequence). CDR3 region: CASSPWRGAPDGYTF. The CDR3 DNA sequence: TGTGCCAGCAGCCCCTGGCGGGGGGCGCCCGATGGCTACACCTTC.

Written as DNA, the CDR3 is TGTGCCAGCAGCTCCTCTTCGGGTATGAGCTCTGGAAACACCATATATTTT. This encodes CASSSSSGMSSGNTIYF. The rearrangement joins TRBV7-8 to TRBJ1-3; D not resolved. CDR1 SGHVS and CDR2 FQNEAQ come from the germline V gene. The V end lost 4 bases, the J end lost 0 bases, and 16 bases lay between the germline ends. This CDR3 is built from 17 residues.

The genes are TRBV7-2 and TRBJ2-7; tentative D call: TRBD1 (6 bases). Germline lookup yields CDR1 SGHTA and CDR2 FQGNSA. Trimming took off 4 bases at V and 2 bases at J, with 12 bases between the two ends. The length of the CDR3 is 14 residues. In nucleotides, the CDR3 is TGTGCCAGCAGCTCTAAGACAGGCCCCTACGAGCAGTACTTC. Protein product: CASSSKTGPYEQYF.

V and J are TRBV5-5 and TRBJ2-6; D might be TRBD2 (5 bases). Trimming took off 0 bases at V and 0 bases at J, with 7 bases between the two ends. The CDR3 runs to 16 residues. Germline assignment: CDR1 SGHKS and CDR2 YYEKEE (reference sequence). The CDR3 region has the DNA TGTGCCAGCAGCTTGGTGGGGAGCTCTGGGGCCAACGTCCTGACTTTC. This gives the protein CASSLVGSSGANVLTF.

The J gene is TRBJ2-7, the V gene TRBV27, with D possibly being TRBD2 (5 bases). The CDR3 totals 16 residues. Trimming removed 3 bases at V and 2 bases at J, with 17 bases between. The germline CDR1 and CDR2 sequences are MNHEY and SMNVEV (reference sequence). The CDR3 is CASSLEAPELTYEQYF. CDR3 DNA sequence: TGTGCCAGCAGTTTGGAGGCCCCCGAATTGACCTACGAGCAGTACTTC.

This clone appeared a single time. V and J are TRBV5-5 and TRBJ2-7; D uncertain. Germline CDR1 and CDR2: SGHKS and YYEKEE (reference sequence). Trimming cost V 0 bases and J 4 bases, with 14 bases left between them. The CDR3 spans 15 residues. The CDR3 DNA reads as TGTGCCAGCAGCTTGGCGTACAGCATCTCATACGAGCAGTACTTC. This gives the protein CASSLAYSISYEQYF.

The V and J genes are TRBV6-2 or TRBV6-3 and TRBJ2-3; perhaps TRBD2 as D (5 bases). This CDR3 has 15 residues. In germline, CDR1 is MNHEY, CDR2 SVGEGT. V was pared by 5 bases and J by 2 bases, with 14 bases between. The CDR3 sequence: CASSDLVGVTDTQYF. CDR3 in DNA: TGTGCCAGCAGTGACCTCGTCGGGGTCACAGATACGCAGTATTTT.

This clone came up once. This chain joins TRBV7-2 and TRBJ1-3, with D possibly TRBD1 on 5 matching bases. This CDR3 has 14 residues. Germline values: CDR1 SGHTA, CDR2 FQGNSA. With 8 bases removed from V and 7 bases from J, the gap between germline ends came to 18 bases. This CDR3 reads CASQHDWGLNTIYF. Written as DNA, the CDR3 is TGTGCCAGCCAACACGATTGGGGACTCAACACCATATATTTT.

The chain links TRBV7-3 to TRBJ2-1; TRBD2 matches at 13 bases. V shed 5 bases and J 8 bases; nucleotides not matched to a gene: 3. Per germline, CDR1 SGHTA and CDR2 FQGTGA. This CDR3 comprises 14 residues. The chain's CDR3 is CASSRGLAGDEQFF. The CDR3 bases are TGTGCCAGCAGCCGAGGACTAGCGGGAGATGAGCAGTTCTTC.

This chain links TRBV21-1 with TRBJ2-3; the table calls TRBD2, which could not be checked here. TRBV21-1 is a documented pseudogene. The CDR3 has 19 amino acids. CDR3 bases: TGTGCCAGCAGCAGTCCGGGACTAGCGGGGGGAAATTCCACAGATACGCAGTATTTT. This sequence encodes CASSSPGLAGGNSTDTQYF.

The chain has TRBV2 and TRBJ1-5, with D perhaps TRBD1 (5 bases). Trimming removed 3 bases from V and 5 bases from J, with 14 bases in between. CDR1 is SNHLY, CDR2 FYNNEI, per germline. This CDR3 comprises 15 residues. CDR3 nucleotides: TGTGCCAGCAGTGAGGGCAGGGTACGGGATCAGCCCCAGCATTTT. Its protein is CASSEGRVRDQPQHF.

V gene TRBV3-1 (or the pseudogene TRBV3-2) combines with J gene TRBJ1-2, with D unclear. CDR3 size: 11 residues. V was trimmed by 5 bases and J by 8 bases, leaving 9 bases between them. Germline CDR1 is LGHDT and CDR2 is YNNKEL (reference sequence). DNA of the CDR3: TGTGCCAGCAGCACGACCAGGGGCTACACCTTC. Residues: CASSTTRGYTF.

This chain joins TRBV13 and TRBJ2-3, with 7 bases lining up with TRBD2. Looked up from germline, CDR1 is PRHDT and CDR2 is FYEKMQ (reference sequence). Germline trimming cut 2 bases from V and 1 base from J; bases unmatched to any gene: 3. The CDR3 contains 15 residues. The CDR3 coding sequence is TGTGCCAGCAGCTTACTTACTAGCGGCACAGATACGCAGTATTTT. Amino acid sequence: CASSLLTSGTDTQYF.

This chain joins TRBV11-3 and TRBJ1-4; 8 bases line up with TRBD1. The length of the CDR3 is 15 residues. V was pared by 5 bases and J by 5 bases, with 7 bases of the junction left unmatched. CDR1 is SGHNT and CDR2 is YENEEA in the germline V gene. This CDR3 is CASSLRTGINEKLFF. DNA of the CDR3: TGTGCCAGCAGCCTGCGGACAGGGATAAATGAAAAACTGTTTTTT.

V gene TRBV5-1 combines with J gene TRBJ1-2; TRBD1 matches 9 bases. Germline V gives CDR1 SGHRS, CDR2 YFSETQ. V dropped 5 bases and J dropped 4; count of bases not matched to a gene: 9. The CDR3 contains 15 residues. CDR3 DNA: TGCGCCAGCAGTCCTCGGGGACAGGGAGGCTATGGCTACACCTTC. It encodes CASSPRGQGGYGYTF.

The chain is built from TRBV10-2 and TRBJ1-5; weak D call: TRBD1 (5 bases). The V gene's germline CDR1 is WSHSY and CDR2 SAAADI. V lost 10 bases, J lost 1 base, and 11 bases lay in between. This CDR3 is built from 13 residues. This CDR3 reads CAIGSGSNQPQHF. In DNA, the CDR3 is TGCGCCATTGGGTCAGGGAGCAATCAGCCCCAGCATTTT.

CDR3 loop: CASSYSPGQGGYEQYF. CDR3 bases: TGTGCCAGCAGTTACTCCCCAGGACAGGGTGGCTACGAGCAGTACTTC. V is TRBV6-5 and J is TRBJ2-7; 8 bases are a match to TRBD1. The V gene end was trimmed by 0 bases and the J gene end by 3 bases; junction bases not matched to a gene: 7. The CDR3 has 16 amino acids. Germline CDR1 is MNHEY and CDR2 is SVGAGI.

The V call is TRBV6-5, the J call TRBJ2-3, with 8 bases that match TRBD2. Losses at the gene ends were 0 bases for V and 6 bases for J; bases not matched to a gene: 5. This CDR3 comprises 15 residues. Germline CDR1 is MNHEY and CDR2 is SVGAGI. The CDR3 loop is CASSYSSGGGDTQYF. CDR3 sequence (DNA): TGTGCCAGCAGTTACTCTTCGGGAGGGGGGGATACGCAGTATTTT.

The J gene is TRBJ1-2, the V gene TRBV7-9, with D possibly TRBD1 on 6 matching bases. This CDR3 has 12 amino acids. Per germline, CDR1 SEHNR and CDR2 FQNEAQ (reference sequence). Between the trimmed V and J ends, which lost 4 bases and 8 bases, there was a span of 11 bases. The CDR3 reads CASSSPRGGYTF. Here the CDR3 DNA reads TGTGCCAGCAGCTCGCCGAGGGGGGGCTACACCTTC.